Following are 14 T cell receptor beta chains from one sample sequenced in a study of beta chain features in type 1 diabetes. Sequencing targeted expressed TCRB transcripts, as all isolated RNA had been reverse transcribed. Data came from immunoSEQ multiplex PCR; TCRdb stores just in-frame clones and leaves some out. The table lists hundreds of thousands of clones, 10% to 15% of them singletons. Specimen: naive CD4+ T cells from blood. These receptors all stem from a young man in good health.

The rearrangement links TRBV4-3 to TRBJ1-2; the D gene is possibly TRBD1 (5 bases). Germline V gene lookup returns CDR1 LGHNA and CDR2 YSLEER. The CDR3 runs 15 residues. Trimming took off 0 bases at V and 6 bases at J, with 14 bases between the two ends. The CDR3 DNA follows: TGCGCCAGCAGCCAAGAGATCGACAGAGTGAATGGCTACACCTTC. It translates to CASSQEIDRVNGYTF.

This clone has only a few counts. The J gene is TRBJ2-3, the V gene TRBV19; D remains unclear. Germline CDR1 is LNHDA and CDR2 is SQIVND (reference sequence). V was pared by 8 bases and J by 3 bases, with 6 bases between. CDR3 length: 11 amino acids. CDR3 residues: CASSRTDTQYF. Here the CDR3 DNA reads TGTGCCAGTTCTAGAACAGATACGCAGTATTTT.

Only a few counts were recorded for this clone. This sequence joins TRBV18 and TRBJ1-5; a weak D match, TRBD1 (5 bases). Germline CDR1 and CDR2: KGHSH and LQKENI. CDR3 size: 13 residues. V was cut by 3 bases and J by 6 bases, with 9 bases left in between. The chain's CDR3 is CASSPGEAQPQHF. CDR3 in DNA: TGTGCCAGCTCACCGGGGGAGGCTCAGCCCCAGCATTTT.

This clone has only a few counts. The rearrangement joins TRBV11-2 to TRBJ2-1, with TRBD2 matching 8 bases. Losses at the gene ends were 5 bases for V and 0 bases for J; bases not matched to a gene: 3. The CDR3 extends over 15 amino acids. CDR1 is SGHAT and CDR2 is FQNNGV in the germline V gene. CDR3 loop: CASSRGGSSYNEQFF. For the CDR3, the DNA is TGTGCCAGCAGCCGGGGGGGGAGCTCCTACAATGAGCAGTTCTTC. Supplemented by reference TRBV11-2 and TRBJ2-1, the full variable domain reads EAGVAQSPRYKIIEKRQSVAFWCNPISGHATLYWYQQILGQGPKLLIQFQNNGVVDDSQLPKDRFSAERLKGVDSTLKIQPAKLEDSAVYLCASSRGGSSYNEQFFGPGTRLTVL.

This clone was found a few times. V and J are TRBV27 and TRBJ2-6, with TRBD1 matching over 9 bases. Per the germline V gene, CDR1 is MNHEY and CDR2 is SMNVEV (reference sequence). V lost 11 bases, J lost 4 bases, and 9 bases stayed unmatched. The CDR3 totals 15 residues. The CDR3 protein is CADSHRGPGANVLTF. The CDR3 DNA is TGTGCCGACTCTCACAGGGGGCCAGGGGCCAACGTCCTGACTTTC.

CDR3 nucleotide sequence: TGTGCCAGCAGCTTAGATCCAGGGAATGTTCAGCCCCAGCATTTT. This translates into CASSLDPGNVQPQHF. The chain is built from TRBV11-2 and TRBJ1-5; D perhaps matches TRBD1 (5 bases). The CDR3 sequence is 15 residues long. Trimming took off 0 bases at V and 6 bases at J, with 12 bases between the two ends. Germline CDR1 reads SGHAT; CDR2 reads FQNNGV.

The chain couples TRBV15 to TRBJ1-4, with a tentative D call TRBD1 (5 bases). V gave up 0 bases and J gave up 6 bases, with 20 bases separating them. CDR3 size: 18 residues. Germline CDR1 is LNHNV and CDR2 is YYDKDF (reference sequence). The CDR3 here is CATSRDLGGATRYEKLFF. In DNA form, the CDR3 reads TGTGCCACCAGCAGAGATCTTGGAGGGGCGACTCGTTATGAAAAACTGTTTTTT.

The V gene is TRBV7-6, the J gene TRBJ2-7, with D possibly being TRBD2 (5 bases). In germline, CDR1 is SGHVS, CDR2 FNYEAQ. Between the trimmed V and J ends, which lost 1 base and 3 bases, there was a span of 16 bases. The CDR3 extends over 16 amino acids. The CDR3 DNA follows: TGTGCCAGCAGCTTAGGGGCCGGGGTGACCCTCTACGAGCAGTACTTC. Its translation is CASSLGAGVTLYEQYF.

This clone showed up just a few times. The chain has TRBV7-9 and TRBJ2-1; possible D gene TRBD2, 6 bases. CDR3 length: 14 amino acids. Deletions cut 1 base from V and 7 bases from J, with 11 bases between. Germline V gives CDR1 SEHNR, CDR2 FQNEAQ (reference sequence). As DNA, the CDR3 is TGTGCCAGCAGCTTAGGTTCCGGGACTAATGAGCAGTTCTTC. The encoded protein is CASSLGSGTNEQFF.

This clone was seen a handful of times. The rearrangement links TRBV18 to TRBJ2-1; TRBD2 is a possible D gene (5 bases). V dropped 2 bases and J dropped 0 bases, with 17 bases sitting between them. Germline CDR1 KGHSH, CDR2 LQKENI. CDR3 length: 18 amino acids. CDR3 amino acids: CASSPRGLAPSSYNEQFF. For the CDR3, the DNA is TGTGCCAGCTCACCAAGAGGGCTAGCTCCTAGCTCCTACAATGAGCAGTTCTTC.

This clone was counted only a few times. The CDR3 spells CASASSTRAFF. The CDR3 DNA follows: TGTGCCAGTGCCTCATCCACGAGGGCTTTCTTT. The chain recombines TRBV6-5 with TRBJ1-1; the D is unclear. The V end lost 9 bases, the J end lost 11 bases, and 16 bases lay between the germline ends. Germline V gene sequence: CDR1 MNHEY, CDR2 SVGAGI. The CDR3 loop spans 11 amino acids.

Here the CDR3 DNA reads TGTGCCAGCAGCTTAGAGAATGTAGGGGCCGGGGAGCTGTTTTTT. Encoded protein: CASSLENVGAGELFF. The chain has TRBV11-2 and TRBJ2-2, with D tentatively TRBD1 (5 bases). Germline V gene sequence: CDR1 SGHAT, CDR2 FQNNGV. The CDR3 is made up of 15 amino acids. The V and J ends lost 0 bases and 6 bases respectively, with 11 bases between them.

The CDR3 here is CASSASGSLAEQYF. The CDR3 DNA is TGTGCCAGCAGTGCTAGCGGGAGCCTAGCCGAGCAGTACTTC. The V call is TRBV25-1, the J call TRBJ2-7; 10 bases fit TRBD2. The length of the CDR3 is 14 residues. The germline CDR1 and CDR2 sequences are MGHDK and SYGVNS. Trimming removed 4 bases from V and 6 bases from J; junction bases left unmatched: 6.

The rearrangement joins TRBV14 to TRBJ2-7, with 7 bases aligning to TRBD1. The CDR3 extends over 14 amino acids. The V gene's germline CDR1 is SGHDN and CDR2 FVKESK. V trimming: 0 bases; J trimming: 4 bases; junction bases outside the gene matches: 3. In DNA form, the CDR3 reads TGTGCCAGCAGCCAAGATACAGGGGTTTACGAGCAGTACTTC. This codes for CASSQDTGVYEQYF.